Described below is a single TCR beta chain sequence and its context. V was pared by 4 bases and J by 5 bases, with 6 bases of the junction left unmatched. The V gene's germline CDR1 is SQVTM and CDR2 ANQGSEA. The CDR3 extends over 14 amino acids. This sample was included in a study of identical twins. TCRdb called the 5' RACE reads again in MiXCR, with one record for every CDR3 protein. The top ten clones hold about 0.25% of a sample with 1.5 million or so distinct CDR3 sequences, around 29% of them seen once. The TCR comes from a newborn girl in good health. The sequencing sample was made of cord blood. The chain uses TRBV29-1 and TRBJ2-2; 8 bases match TRBD2. The chain's CDR3 is CSVAGREVTGELFF. CDR3 in DNA: TGCAGCGTTGCTGGGCGGGAGGTAACCGGGGAGCTGTTTTTT.